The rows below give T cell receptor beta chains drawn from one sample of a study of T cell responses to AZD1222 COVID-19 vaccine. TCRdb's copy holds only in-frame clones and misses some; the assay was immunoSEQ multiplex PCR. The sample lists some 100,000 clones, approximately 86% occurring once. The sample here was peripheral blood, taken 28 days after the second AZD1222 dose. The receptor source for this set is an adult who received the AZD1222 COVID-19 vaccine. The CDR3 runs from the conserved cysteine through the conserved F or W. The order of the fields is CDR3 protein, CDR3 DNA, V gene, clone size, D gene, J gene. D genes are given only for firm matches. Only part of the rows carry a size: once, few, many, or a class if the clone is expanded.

CATRGTGPADTQYF TGTGCCACAAGGGGGACGGGTCCGGCAGATACGCAGTATTTT TRBV10-3 - - TRBJ2-3
CASRLLVLGPGELFF TGTGCCAGCAGATTACTAGTCTTGGGACCCGGGGAGCTGTTTTTT TRBV6-5 - - TRBJ2-2
CASSETGFRSPLHF TGTGCCAGCAGTGAGACAGGGTTTCGCTCACCCCTCCACTTT TRBV6-1 - TRBD1 TRBJ1-6
CASSLGGPTDTQYF TGTGCCAGCAGCTTAGGGGGACCCACAGATACGCAGTATTTT TRBV7-2 - - TRBJ2-3
CASSTTGLAGGPSYEQYF TGTGCCAGTAGTACCACGGGACTAGCGGGGGGGCCCTCCTACGAGCAGTACTTC TRBV19 - TRBD2 TRBJ2-7
CASSLKGGQGETQYF TGTGCCAGCAGCTTAAAGGGGGGACAGGGGGAGACCCAGTACTTC TRBV7-8 - TRBD1 TRBJ2-5
CASSMQGASVTGPQHF TGTGCCAGCAGTATGCAGGGGGCCTCCGTCACAGGGCCCCAGCATTTT TRBV2 - TRBD1 TRBJ1-5
CASSPLRQGRTSNEQFF TGTGCCAGCAGTCCACTTAGACAGGGAAGGACCTCCAATGAGCAGTTCTTC TRBV3-1/TRBV3-2 once TRBD1 TRBJ2-1
CASSLLAGGPPSGANVLTF TGTGCCAGCAGCCTACTAGCGGGGGGTCCCCCTTCTGGGGCCAACGTCCTGACTTTC TRBV7-2 - TRBD2 TRBJ2-6
CASSRGSTYEQYF TGTGCCAGCAGCCGGGGGAGCACCTACGAGCAGTACTTC TRBV7-9 - - TRBJ2-7
CASSQDVTPGELFF TGTGCCAGCAGCCAAGATGTAACCCCCGGGGAGCTGTTTTTT TRBV3-1/TRBV3-2 - - TRBJ2-2
CASSFGENTEAFF TGTGCCAGCAGCTTTGGGGAAAACACTGAAGCTTTCTTT TRBV5-6 - - TRBJ1-1
CASSNEGVGGLQYF TGTGCCAGTAGTAACGAGGGAGTAGGGGGTCTCCAGTACTTC TRBV19 - - TRBJ2-5
CASSWARAANEKLFF TGTGCCAGCAGCTGGGCCAGGGCGGCTAATGAAAAACTGTTTTTT TRBV7-9 - - TRBJ1-4
CASSLAGRETYEQYF TGTGCCAGCAGCTTAGCTGGCCGGGAGACCTACGAGCAGTACTTC TRBV7-9 - - TRBJ2-7
CASSLRQGTQETQYF TGTGCCAGCAGCTTAAGGCAGGGGACTCAAGAGACCCAGTACTTC TRBV7-9 - - TRBJ2-5